This TCR beta chain was obtained from a study of shared clonotypes between healthy human individuals. Naive CD8 cells comprised CD45RO-negative, CCR7-positively selected cells, excluding terminally differentiated effector memory CD45RA+ cells. Caucasian adults residing in Nashville, Tennessee made up all the donors. Clones were sequenced by immunoSEQ multiplex PCR, and TCRdb holds only the in-frame ones, with some missing. This table has around 2,000,000 clones, under 95% appearing once. Sequencing was carried out using naive CD8+ T cells from PBMCs. The TCR sequence derives from a man aged 18 to 35 in good health. Some clones in this sample may be carry-over from other donors' samples.

CDR3 nucleotide sequence: TGTGCCAGCAGTGTGGACAGGCATAGCAATCAGCCCCAGCATTTT. Translated, it gives CASSVDRHSNQPQHF. This chain uses TRBV6-1 with TRBJ1-5, with 7 nucleotides matching TRBD1. This CDR3 is 15 amino acids long. The trim removed 4 bases at V and 0 bases at J, leaving 3 bases unmatched. The germline V gene encodes CDR1 MNHNS and CDR2 SASEGT.